The clone carrying this T cell receptor (beta chain) has more than one count but fewer than ten. The antigen is undetermined. V gave up 5 bases and J gave up 6 bases, with 13 bases separating them. The CDR3 contains 13 residues. The data belong to a study of T-cell reconstitution after alpha-beta-depleted transplantation in children. Findings of the study overall: When one year had passed after transplant, most T-cell counts and diversity came from newly produced T cells.

A library of TCRbeta sequences, prepared with unique molecular identifiers, was generated. Each CDR3 protein is one row after TCRdb ran MiXCR on the PCR reads. Found here are some 81,000 distinct CDR3 sequences, 13% to 15% of them singletons; the top ten hold 25% to 30%. The sample here was PBMCs, mostly from graft donor cells, taken 180 days after TCRalphabeta/CD19-depleted stem cell transplant. This sequence was found in a male patient aged 2-15 years who had a stem cell transplant for acute lymphoblastic leukemia, so the T cells may come from the graft donor. The chain recombines TRBV12-3 or TRBV12-4 with TRBJ2-5; D is unresolved. The CDR3 nucleotides are TGTGCCAGCAGTCACCCGGTTCCAAAGACCCAGTACTTC. It yields the protein CASSHPVPKTQYF.